This record covers a single T cell receptor beta chain. Assay used: immunoSEQ multiplex PCR; TCRdb lists only in-frame clones, some missing. The table records 40,000 to 45,000 clones, 65% to 85% of them present only once. This sample is drawn from a study of OX40 agonist ivuxolimab in advanced cancers. CDR1 is MDHEN, CDR2 SYDVKM, per germline. This CDR3 is 14 amino acids long. J gave up 7 bases and V 5 bases, and 8 bases lay outside the gene matches. This clonotype was sampled from an adult with an advanced solid tumor such as melanoma, head and neck, liver or kidney cancer. V is TRBV28 and J is TRBJ1-5, with 7 bases lining up with TRBD1. Sequencing used CD4+ or CD8+ T cells sorted from blood, obtained in a trial of the OX40 agonist ivuxolimab. This CDR3 reads CASSKAGGGQPQHF. As DNA, the CDR3 is TGTGCCAGCAGTAAAGCAGGGGGAGGCCAGCCCCAGCATTTT.